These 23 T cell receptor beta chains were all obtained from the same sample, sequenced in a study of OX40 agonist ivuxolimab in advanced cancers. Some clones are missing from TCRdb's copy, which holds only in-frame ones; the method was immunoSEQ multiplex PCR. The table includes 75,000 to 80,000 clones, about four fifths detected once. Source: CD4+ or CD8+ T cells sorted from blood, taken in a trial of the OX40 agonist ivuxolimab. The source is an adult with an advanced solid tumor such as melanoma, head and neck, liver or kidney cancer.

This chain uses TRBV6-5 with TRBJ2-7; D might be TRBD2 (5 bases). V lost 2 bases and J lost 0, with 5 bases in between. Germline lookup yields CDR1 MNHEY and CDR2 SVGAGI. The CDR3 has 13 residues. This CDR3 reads CASSYGLSYEQYF. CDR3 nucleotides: TGTGCCAGCAGTTACGGACTCTCCTACGAGCAGTACTTC.

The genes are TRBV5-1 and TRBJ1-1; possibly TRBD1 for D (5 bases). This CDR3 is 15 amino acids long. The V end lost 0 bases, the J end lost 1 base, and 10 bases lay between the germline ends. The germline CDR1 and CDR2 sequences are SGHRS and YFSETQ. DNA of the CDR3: TGCGCCAGCAGCTTGGGCCAGGGTCAGAACACTGAAGCTTTCTTT. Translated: CASSLGQGQNTEAFF.

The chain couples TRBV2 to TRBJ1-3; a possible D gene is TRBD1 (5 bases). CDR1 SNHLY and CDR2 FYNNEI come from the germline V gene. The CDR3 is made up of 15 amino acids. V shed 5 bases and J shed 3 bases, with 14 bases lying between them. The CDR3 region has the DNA TGTGCCAGCAGTCTAGAACAGGTTTTTGGAAACACCATATATTTT. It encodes CASSLEQVFGNTIYF. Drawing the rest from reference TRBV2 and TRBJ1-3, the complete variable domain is EPEVTQTPSHQVTQMGQEVILRCVPISNHLYFYWYRQILGQKVEFLVSFYNNEISEKSEIFDDQFSVERPDGSNFTLKIRSTKLEDSAMYFCASSLEQVFGNTIYFGEGSWLTVV.

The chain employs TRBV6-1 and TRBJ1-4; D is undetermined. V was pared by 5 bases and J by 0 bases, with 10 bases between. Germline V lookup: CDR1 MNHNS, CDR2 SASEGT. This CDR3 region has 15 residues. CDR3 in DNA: TGTGCCAGCAGTCCAAACAGTCCAACTAATGAAAAACTGTTTTTT. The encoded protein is CASSPNSPTNEKLFF.

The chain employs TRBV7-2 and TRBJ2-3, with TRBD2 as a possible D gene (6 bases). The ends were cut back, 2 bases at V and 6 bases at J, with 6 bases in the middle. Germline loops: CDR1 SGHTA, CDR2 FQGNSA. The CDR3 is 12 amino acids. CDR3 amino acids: CASSLSGDTQYF. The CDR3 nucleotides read TGTGCCAGCAGCTTAAGCGGGGATACGCAGTATTTT. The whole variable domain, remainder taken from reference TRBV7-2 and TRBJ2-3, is GAGVSQSPSNKVTEKGKDVELRCDPISGHTALYWYRQSLGQGLEFLIYFQGNSAPDKSGLPSDRFSAERTGGSVSTLTIQRTQQEDSAVYLCASSLSGDTQYFGPGTRLTVL.

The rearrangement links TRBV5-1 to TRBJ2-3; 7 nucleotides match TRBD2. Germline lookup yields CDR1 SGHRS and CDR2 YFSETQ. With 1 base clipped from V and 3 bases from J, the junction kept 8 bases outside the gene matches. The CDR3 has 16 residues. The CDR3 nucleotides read TGCGCCAGCAGCTTGACCCCGGGACTAAGAACAGATACGCAGTATTTT. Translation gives CASSLTPGLRTDTQYF.

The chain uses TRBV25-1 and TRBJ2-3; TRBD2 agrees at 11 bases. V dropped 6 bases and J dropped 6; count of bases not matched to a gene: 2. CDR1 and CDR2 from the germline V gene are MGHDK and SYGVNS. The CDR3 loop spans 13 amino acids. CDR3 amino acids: CASRTSGADTQYF. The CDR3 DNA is TGTGCCAGCAGGACTAGCGGGGCGGATACGCAGTATTTT.

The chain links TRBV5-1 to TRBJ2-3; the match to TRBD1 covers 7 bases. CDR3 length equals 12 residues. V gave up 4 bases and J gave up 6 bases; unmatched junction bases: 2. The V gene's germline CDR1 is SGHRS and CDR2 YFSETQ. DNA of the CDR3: TGCGCCAGCAGCACGACAGGGGATACGCAGTATTTT. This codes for CASSTTGDTQYF. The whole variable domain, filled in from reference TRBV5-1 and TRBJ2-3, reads KAGVTQTPRYLIKTRGQQVTLSCSPISGHRSVSWYQQTPGQGLQFLFEYFSETQRNKGNFPGRFSGRQFSNSRSEMNVSTLELGDSALYLCASSTTGDTQYFGPGTRLTVL.

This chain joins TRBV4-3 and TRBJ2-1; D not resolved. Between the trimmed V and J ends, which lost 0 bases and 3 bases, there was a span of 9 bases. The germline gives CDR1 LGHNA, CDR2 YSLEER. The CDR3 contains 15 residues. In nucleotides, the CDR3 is TGCGCCAGCAGCCAAGAAAGGGCCAGCTACAATGAGCAGTTCTTC. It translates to CASSQERASYNEQFF.

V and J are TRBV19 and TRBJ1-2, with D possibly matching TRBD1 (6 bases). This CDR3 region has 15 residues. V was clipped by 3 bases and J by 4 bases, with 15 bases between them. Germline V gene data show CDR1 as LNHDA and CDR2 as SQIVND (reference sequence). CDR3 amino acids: CASSMPPEGGYGYTF. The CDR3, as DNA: TGTGCCAGTAGTATGCCCCCAGAGGGGGGCTATGGCTACACCTTC.

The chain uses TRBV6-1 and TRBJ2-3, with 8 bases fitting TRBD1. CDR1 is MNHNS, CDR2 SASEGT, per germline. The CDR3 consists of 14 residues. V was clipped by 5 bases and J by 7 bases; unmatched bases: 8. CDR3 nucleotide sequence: TGTGCCAGCAGTCCAAGACAGGGGAGAAATACGCAGTATTTT. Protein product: CASSPRQGRNTQYF.

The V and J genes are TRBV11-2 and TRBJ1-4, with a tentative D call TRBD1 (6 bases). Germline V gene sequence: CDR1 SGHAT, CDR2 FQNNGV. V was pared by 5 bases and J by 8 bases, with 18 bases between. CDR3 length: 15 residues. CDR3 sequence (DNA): TGTGCCAGCAGCCCAGAGGGGGGGGCCAAGGAAAAACTGTTTTTT. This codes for CASSPEGGAKEKLFF.

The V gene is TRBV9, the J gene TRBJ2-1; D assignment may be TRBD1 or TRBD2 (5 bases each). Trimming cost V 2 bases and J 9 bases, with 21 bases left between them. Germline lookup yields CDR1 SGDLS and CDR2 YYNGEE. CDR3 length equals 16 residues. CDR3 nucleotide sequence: TGTGCCAGCAGCGTTGGAATGGGGACGGCCCAAGGTGAGCAGTTCTTC. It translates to CASSVGMGTAQGEQFF.

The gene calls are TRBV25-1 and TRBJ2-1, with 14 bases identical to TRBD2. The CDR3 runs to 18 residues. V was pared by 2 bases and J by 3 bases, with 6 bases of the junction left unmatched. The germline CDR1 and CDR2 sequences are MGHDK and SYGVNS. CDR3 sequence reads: CASSEGLAGGESYNEQFF. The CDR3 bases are TGTGCCAGCAGTGAAGGACTAGCGGGAGGTGAAAGCTACAATGAGCAGTTCTTC.

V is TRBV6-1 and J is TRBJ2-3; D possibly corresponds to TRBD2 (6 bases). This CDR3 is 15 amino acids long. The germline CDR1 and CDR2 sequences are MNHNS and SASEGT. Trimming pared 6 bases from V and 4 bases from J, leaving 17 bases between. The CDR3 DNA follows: TGTGCCAGCAGCCCCAGCGGGCTAGGGCCAGATACGCAGTATTTT. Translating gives CASSPSGLGPDTQYF.

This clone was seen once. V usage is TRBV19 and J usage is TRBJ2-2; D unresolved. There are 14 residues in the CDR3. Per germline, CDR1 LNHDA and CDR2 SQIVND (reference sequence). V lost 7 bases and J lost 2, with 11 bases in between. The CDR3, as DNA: TGTGCCAGTAACACCGGACCTAACACCGGGGAGCTGTTTTTT. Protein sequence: CASNTGPNTGELFF. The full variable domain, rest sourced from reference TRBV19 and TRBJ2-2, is DGGITQSPKYLFRKEGQNVTLSCEQNLNHDAMYWYRQDPGQGLRLIYYSQIVNDFQKGDIAEGYSVSREKKESFPLTVTSAQKNPTAFYLCASNTGPNTGELFFGEGSRLTVL.

In nucleotides, the CDR3 is TGTGCCAGCAGTCCAGCGCGACAGGGAAACGAGCAGTACTTC. Translating it yields CASSPARQGNEQYF. V and J are TRBV28 and TRBJ2-7, with 7 bases matching TRBD1. V lost 5 bases, J lost 5 bases, and 9 bases stayed unmatched. The germline V gene has CDR1 MDHEN and CDR2 SYDVKM. The CDR3 covers 14 residues.

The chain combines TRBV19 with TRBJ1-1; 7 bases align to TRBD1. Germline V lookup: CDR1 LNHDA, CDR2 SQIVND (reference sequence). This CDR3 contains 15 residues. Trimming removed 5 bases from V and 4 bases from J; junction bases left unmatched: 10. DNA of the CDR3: TGTGCCAGTAGTGTTCCACAGGGGAGGGTCACTGAAGCTTTCTTT. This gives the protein CASSVPQGRVTEAFF.

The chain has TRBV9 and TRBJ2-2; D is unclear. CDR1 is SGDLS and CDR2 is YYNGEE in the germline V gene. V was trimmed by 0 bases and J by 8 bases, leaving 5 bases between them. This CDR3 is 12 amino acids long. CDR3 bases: TGTGCCAGCAGCGTAGAAGAGGGGGAGCTGTTTTTT. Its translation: CASSVEEGELFF.

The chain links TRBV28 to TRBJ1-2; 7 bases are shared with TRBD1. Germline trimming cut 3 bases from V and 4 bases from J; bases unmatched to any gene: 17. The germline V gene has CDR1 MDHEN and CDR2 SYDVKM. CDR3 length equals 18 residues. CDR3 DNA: TGTGCCAGCAGTTTGGTCCCTTCTACAGGGGCCTCTGGCTATGGCTACACCTTC. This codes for CASSLVPSTGASGYGYTF.

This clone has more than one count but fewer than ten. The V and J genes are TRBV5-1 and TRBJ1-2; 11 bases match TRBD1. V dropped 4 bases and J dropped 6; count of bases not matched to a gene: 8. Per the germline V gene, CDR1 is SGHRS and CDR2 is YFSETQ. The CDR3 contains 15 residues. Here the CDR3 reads CASSPRTGGEDGYTF. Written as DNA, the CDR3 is TGCGCCAGCAGCCCCAGGACAGGGGGCGAGGATGGCTACACCTTC.

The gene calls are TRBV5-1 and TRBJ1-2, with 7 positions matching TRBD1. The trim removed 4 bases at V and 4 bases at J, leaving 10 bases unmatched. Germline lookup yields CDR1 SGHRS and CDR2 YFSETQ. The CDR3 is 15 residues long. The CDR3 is CASSPTQGGAYGYTF. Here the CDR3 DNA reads TGCGCCAGCAGCCCTACCCAGGGGGGGGCCTATGGCTACACCTTC.

CDR3: CASSQEFGTVGYTIYF. In DNA form, the CDR3 reads TGCGCCAGCAGCCAAGAGTTCGGGACAGTTGGCTACACCATATATTTT. V is TRBV4-3 and J is TRBJ1-3; 7 bases are a match to TRBD1. The CDR3 sequence is 16 residues long. Germline V gene lookup returns CDR1 LGHNA and CDR2 YSLEER. V was clipped by 0 bases and J by 8 bases; unmatched bases: 10.